Reported below is one TCR beta chain. The data stem from a study of cytomegalovirus exposure and HLA in healthy donors. Germline-derived CDR1 and CDR2 are SGHNT and YENEEA. There are 16 residues in the CDR3. J gave up 6 bases and V 1 base, and 10 bases lay outside the gene matches. Primers included in the PCR were 60 Vbeta and 13 Jbeta primers. Profiling relied on immunoSEQ multiplex PCR, and the TCRdb table lists in-frame clones only, not all of them. In the table there are 99,000 or so clones, around four fifths of which are singletons. The TCR comes from a woman in her thirties or forties in good health and CMV-seropositive. The chain has TRBV11-3 and TRBJ2-5, with TRBD2 identical over 8 bases. Source material: PBMCs. The CDR3 region is CASSLGQLADLKTQYF. CDR3 sequence (DNA): TGTGCCAGCAGCTTAGGTCAACTAGCGGATCTGAAGACCCAGTACTTC.